This T cell receptor beta chain appears in the sequencing data of a study of cytomegalovirus exposure and HLA in healthy donors. Study-wide background: Among over 300 genotyped donors, about 85% fell in the Caucasian-associated ancestry cluster. Overall study results and limits: 87-base-pair reads could not separate some V segments, including TRBV6-2 and TRBV6-3. Specificity for CMV antigens was confirmed in vitro for a few of the CMV-associated chains.

The CDR3 is 16 residues long. The V and J ends lost 5 bases and 3 bases respectively, with 16 bases between them. Germline V gives CDR1 SGHTA, CDR2 FQGNSA. Although they were nominally healthy when sampled, donors likely had unrecorded immune exposures. On this clone itself: Its antigen is not known.

Both 60 Vbeta primers and 13 Jbeta primers went into the PCR. Some clones are missing from TCRdb's copy, which holds only in-frame ones; the method was immunoSEQ multiplex PCR. The table lists around 150,000 clones, around a tenth of them singletons. The rearrangement links TRBV7-2 to TRBJ2-2, with D possibly TRBD1 on 5 matching bases. Sequences were obtained from PBMCs. The TCR comes from a male donor in good health and CMV-seronegative. This CDR3 is CASSTARVVDTGELFF. As DNA, the CDR3 is TGTGCCAGCAGCACAGCCAGGGTCGTGGACACCGGGGAGCTGTTTTTT.